What follows are 24 T cell receptor beta chains derived from one specimen sequenced in a study of T cell responses to AZD1222 COVID-19 vaccine. Profiling relied on immunoSEQ multiplex PCR, and the TCRdb table lists in-frame clones only, not all of them. The sample contains about 64,000 clones, 80% of which appear only once. The sample consisted of peripheral blood, taken 28 days after the second AZD1222 dose. The receptors were sampled from an adult who received the AZD1222 COVID-19 vaccine.

The CDR3 sequence is CASSFSGFGGLDGYTF. The CDR3 DNA reads as TGTGCCAGCAGCTTCAGTGGATTCGGGGGTCTTGATGGCTACACCTTC. This chain connects TRBV5-5 to TRBJ1-2; D may be TRBD1 (5 bases). The CDR3 runs 16 residues. V was shortened by 2 bases and J by 6 bases, with 20 bases between the two germline ends. Germline V lookup: CDR1 SGHKS, CDR2 YYEKEE (reference sequence). The full variable domain, its missing parts supplied by reference TRBV5-5 and TRBJ1-2, is DAGVTQSPTHLIKTRGQQVTLRCSPISGHKSVSWYQQVLGQGPQFIFQYYEKEERGRGNFPDRFSARQFPNYSSELNVNALLLGDSALYLCASSFSGFGGLDGYTFGSGTRLTVV.

The chain combines TRBV28 with TRBJ2-7; 7 nucleotides match TRBD1. The germline gives CDR1 MDHEN, CDR2 SYDVKM. V gave up 7 bases and J gave up 3 bases; unmatched junction bases: 9. The CDR3 totals 14 residues. CDR3 sequence (DNA): TGTGCCAGCACCAACAGGGGATCGAGCTACGAGCAGTACTTC. Encoded protein: CASTNRGSSYEQYF.

This sequence joins TRBV3-1 (or the pseudogene TRBV3-2) and TRBJ1-1, with 8 bases matching TRBD1. Germline CDR1 and CDR2: LGHDT and YNNKEL (reference sequence). Trimming cost V 4 bases and J 1 base; bases outside gene matches: 2. The CDR3 runs 14 residues. The DNA of the CDR3 is TGTGCCAGCAGCCGGCAGGGGGCGAACACTGAAGCTTTCTTT. Translated, it gives CASSRQGANTEAFF.

The V gene is TRBV6-5, the J gene TRBJ2-7; TRBD1 aligns across 9 bases. Germline lookup yields CDR1 MNHEY and CDR2 SVGAGI. This CDR3 spans 14 amino acids. V was clipped by 8 bases and J by 0 bases; unmatched bases: 5. CDR3 sequence reads: CASGDRASSYEQYF. Here the CDR3 DNA reads TGTGCCAGCGGGGACAGGGCTAGCTCCTACGAGCAGTACTTC.

This chain links TRBV28 with TRBJ2-7; D is unresolved. The CDR3 runs 15 residues. Germline assignment: CDR1 MDHEN and CDR2 SYDVKM. Trimming stripped 5 bases from V and 4 bases from J, with 18 bases between. The CDR3 protein is CASSPNTWGGYEQYF. CDR3 nucleotide sequence: TGTGCCAGCAGTCCGAACACCTGGGGTGGGTACGAGCAGTACTTC. The complete variable domain, with remaining parts taken from reference TRBV28 and TRBJ2-7, reads DVKVTQSSRYLVKRTGEKVFLECVQDMDHENMFWYRQDPGLGLRLIYFSYDVKMKEKGDIPEGYSVSREKKERFSLILESASTNQTSMYLCASSPNTWGGYEQYFGPGTRLTVT.

The chain recombines TRBV11-3 with TRBJ2-1, with D possibly matching TRBD1 (5 bases). The CDR3 runs 16 residues. V gave up 2 bases and J gave up 4 bases, with 15 bases separating them. The V gene's germline CDR1 is SGHNT and CDR2 YENEEA. The CDR3 DNA sequence: TGTGCCAGCAGCTTAAGGGGCCTATCGGGTTACAATGAGCAGTTCTTC. This sequence encodes CASSLRGLSGYNEQFF.

This chain uses TRBV7-9 with TRBJ1-1; D is uncertain. CDR3 length: 12 residues. Germline loops: CDR1 SEHNR, CDR2 FQNEAQ (reference sequence). V lost 5 bases and J lost 4, with 8 bases in between. CDR3 amino acids: CASSPAVTEAFF. DNA for the CDR3: TGTGCCAGCAGCCCCGCGGTCACTGAAGCTTTCTTT.

This chain connects TRBV5-1 to TRBJ1-3; perhaps TRBD1 as D (5 bases). Germline lookup yields CDR1 SGHRS and CDR2 YFSETQ. The length of the CDR3 is 15 residues. Trimming took 1 base from V and 0 from J, leaving 8 bases between them. CDR3 DNA sequence: TGCGCCAGCAGCTTGCAGGGAACCTCTGGAAACACCATATATTTT. The encoded protein is CASSLQGTSGNTIYF.

The chain has TRBV6-5 and TRBJ2-1; D is possibly TRBD2 (5 bases). Germline values: CDR1 MNHEY, CDR2 SVGAGI. This CDR3 is 15 amino acids long. V gave up 7 bases and J gave up 8 bases, with 21 bases separating them. Here the CDR3 reads CASKSRAGLGDEQFF. CDR3 coding DNA: TGTGCCAGCAAATCGAGAGCCGGTCTCGGGGATGAGCAGTTCTTC.

The V and J genes are TRBV2 and TRBJ1-5; D is uncertain. Germline CDR1 is SNHLY and CDR2 is FYNNEI. V was shortened by 7 bases and J by 1 base, with 11 bases between the two germline ends. This CDR3 is built from 14 residues. The CDR3 loop is CASMRVLSNQPQHF. The CDR3 bases are TGTGCCAGCATGAGGGTCTTGAGCAATCAGCCCCAGCATTTT.

This chain links TRBV5-4 with TRBJ2-7; the D gene could be TRBD1 or TRBD2 (5 bases each). Between the trimmed V and J ends, which lost 4 bases and 2 bases, there was a span of 16 bases. The CDR3 is 15 amino acids. Germline V CDR1 and CDR2: SGHNT, YYREEE (reference sequence). The CDR3 nucleotides are TGTGCCAGCAGCCAATTGGACGGGGCGGCCTACGAGCAGTACTTC. It yields the protein CASSQLDGAAYEQYF.

This clone is classed as medium-sized (0.01 to 0.1%). This chain joins TRBV5-4 and TRBJ2-7; D possibly corresponds to TRBD2 (6 bases). Germline CDR1 reads SGHNT; CDR2 reads YYREEE (reference sequence). This CDR3 region has 14 residues. V was cut by 1 base and J by 5 bases, with 13 bases left in between. CDR3 bases: TGTGCCAGCAGCTTGTTCAGCGGGTTGAACGAGCAGTACTTC. Translating gives CASSLFSGLNEQYF.

This rearrangement joins TRBV28 to TRBJ2-1; D gene ambiguous. Trimming removed 5 bases at V and 2 bases at J, with 1 base between. CDR3 length: 11 amino acids. The germline gives CDR1 MDHEN, CDR2 SYDVKM. CDR3 region: CASSAYNEQFF. The CDR3, as DNA: TGTGCCAGCAGTGCCTACAATGAGCAGTTCTTC.

V is TRBV18 and J is TRBJ2-7; D uncertain. The length of the CDR3 is 14 residues. The V gene lost 0 bases and the J gene lost 3 bases, with 9 bases spanning the gap. The germline CDR1 and CDR2 sequences are KGHSH and LQKENI. The CDR3 sequence: CASSPPSVVYEQYF. The CDR3 DNA reads TGTGCCAGCTCACCACCAAGCGTTGTCTACGAGCAGTACTTC.

A few counts support this clone. The rearrangement links TRBV19 to TRBJ1-1; TRBD1 matches 7 bases. Trimming took 4 bases from V and 1 from J; bases not matched to a gene: 6. Germline V gene sequence: CDR1 LNHDA, CDR2 SQIVND (reference sequence). This CDR3 spans 15 amino acids. The CDR3 DNA is TGTGCCAGTAGTAGACAACAGGGGACGAACACTGAAGCTTTCTTT. This codes for CASSRQQGTNTEAFF.

V gene TRBV5-4 combines with J gene TRBJ2-3, with 12 bases that match TRBD2. Looked up from germline, CDR1 is SGHNT and CDR2 is YYREEE (reference sequence). The V gene end was trimmed by 6 bases and the J gene end by 0 bases; junction bases not matched to a gene: 8. The CDR3 is 17 amino acids. CDR3 in DNA: TGTGCCAGCAAACCGACTAGCGGGGGCTTGAGCACAGATACGCAGTATTTT. Protein sequence: CASKPTSGGLSTDTQYF.

This clone has a handful of counts. The chain combines TRBV12-3 or TRBV12-4 with TRBJ1-1; D remains ambiguous. With 3 bases removed from V and 3 bases from J, the gap between germline ends came to 8 bases. CDR3 length: 13 amino acids. The CDR3 sequence is CASSFVGDTEAFF. The DNA for the CDR3 is TGTGCCAGCAGTTTCGTGGGAGACACTGAAGCTTTCTTT.

The chain recombines TRBV15 with TRBJ2-1; D unresolved. V was shortened by 5 bases and J by 5 bases, with 10 bases between the two germline ends. The CDR3 loop spans 13 amino acids. The germline V gene encodes CDR1 LNHNV and CDR2 YYDKDF (reference sequence). Here the CDR3 reads CATSVTRDNEQFF. CDR3 nucleotides: TGTGCCACCAGCGTCACCCGAGACAATGAGCAGTTCTTC. The full variable domain, its missing parts supplied by reference TRBV15 and TRBJ2-1, is DAMVIQNPRYQVTQFGKPVTLSCSQTLNHNVMYWYQQKSSQAPKLLFHYYDKDFNNEADTPDNFQSRRPNTSFCFLDIRSPGLGDTAMYLCATSVTRDNEQFFGPGTRLTVL.

The V gene is TRBV18, the J gene TRBJ2-2; D is unclear. This CDR3 spans 13 amino acids. Trimming removed 3 bases from V and 6 bases from J, with 8 bases in between. In germline, CDR1 is KGHSH, CDR2 LQKENI. The CDR3 DNA follows: TGTGCCAGCTCACCGACATTCCCCGGGGAGCTGTTTTTT. Its protein is CASSPTFPGELFF.

The chain couples TRBV7-2 to TRBJ1-2, with TRBD1 matching over 11 bases. Germline V gene lookup returns CDR1 SGHTA and CDR2 FQGNSA. The CDR3 is made up of 15 amino acids. Losses at the gene ends were 3 bases for V and 4 bases for J; bases not matched to a gene: 4. CDR3 protein: CASSFGDRGAYGYTF. CDR3 sequence (DNA): TGTGCCAGCAGCTTTGGGGACAGGGGGGCCTATGGCTACACCTTC.

V gene TRBV30 combines with J gene TRBJ1-2; no clear D gene. The V end was cut by 2 bases, the J end by 0 bases, with 1 base between. Germline V gene data show CDR1 as GTSNPN and CDR2 as SVGIG (reference sequence). This CDR3 has 11 amino acids. The DNA of the CDR3 is TGTGCCTGGAGTTCTAACTATGGCTACACCTTC. Its translation is CAWSSNYGYTF. Drawing the rest from reference TRBV30 and TRBJ1-2, the complete variable domain is SQTIHQWPATLVQPVGSPLSLECTVEGTSNPNLYWYRQAAGRGLQLLFYSVGIGQISSEVPQNLSASRPQDRQFILSSKKLLLSDSGFYLCAWSSNYGYTFGSGTRLTVV.

The V and J genes are TRBV6-2 or TRBV6-3 and TRBJ2-7; D is uncertain. The germline V gene has CDR1 MNHEY and CDR2 SVGEGT. CDR3 length: 14 amino acids. The V and J ends lost 6 bases and 0 bases respectively, with 12 bases between them. The CDR3 here is CASSRATGSYEQYF. The DNA of the CDR3 is TGTGCCAGCAGCCGGGCAACGGGCTCCTACGAGCAGTACTTC.

This chain connects TRBV7-2 to TRBJ1-3; 9 bases align to TRBD1. The CDR3 spans 18 residues. Germline CDR1 is SGHTA and CDR2 is FQGNSA. Losses at the gene ends were 1 base for V and 2 bases for J; bases not matched to a gene: 9. CDR3 DNA: TGTGCCAGCAGCTTAGACTTTCTTTACAGGGGGCCTGGAAACACCATATATTTT. Amino acid sequence: CASSLDFLYRGPGNTIYF. The full variable domain, with the rest looked up from reference TRBV7-2 and TRBJ1-3, is GAGVSQSPSNKVTEKGKDVELRCDPISGHTALYWYRQSLGQGLEFLIYFQGNSAPDKSGLPSDRFSAERTGGSVSTLTIQRTQQEDSAVYLCASSLDFLYRGPGNTIYFGEGSWLTVV.

This chain uses TRBV5-4 with TRBJ2-6; D gene ambiguous. V gave up 3 bases and J gave up 2 bases, with 15 bases separating them. The CDR3 sequence is 17 residues long. Germline lookup yields CDR1 SGHNT and CDR2 YYREEE (reference sequence). The CDR3 nucleotides are TGTGCCAGCAGCTGGGCGATGACCCAACCTGGGGCCAACGTCCTGACTTTC. Protein product: CASSWAMTQPGANVLTF.